Reported below is one T cell receptor (beta chain). The data originate from a study of control samples from healthy donors and cancer patients. Data came from immunoSEQ multiplex PCR; TCRdb stores just in-frame clones and leaves some out. The sample holds fewer than 200,000 clones, roughly nine tenths seen once. The germline V gene has CDR1 KGHSH and CDR2 LQKENI. Trimming took 0 bases from V and 4 from J, leaving 13 bases between them. The CDR3 has 16 residues. The receptor was derived from a young man in good health. The genes are TRBV18 and TRBJ1-3, with D uncertain. What was sequenced was blood. The CDR3 DNA is TGTGCCAGCTCACCACCCAAGAAACTGGAGGGAAACACCATATATTTT. Its translation is CASSPPKKLEGNTIYF.